Relative to its sample, the clone carrying this TCR beta chain is medium-sized. Its target is not known. This CDR3 has 17 amino acids. The junction had 17 bases not matched to a gene; V was cut back by 3 bases and J by 7 bases. CDR1 and CDR2 from the germline V gene are MNHEY and SMNVEV (reference sequence). This record comes from a study of long-term antiretroviral therapy in people with HIV. Study outcomes and limitations: Blood obtained between about 2004 and 2017 may reflect older ART regimens.

Running of the v3.0 immunoSEQ assay took place at survey level. This table comes from immunoSEQ multiplex PCR, and its TCRdb copy is limited to in-frame clones, with some not included. The sample carries around 23,000 clones, about 80% recorded once. The TCR sequence derives from a man in his fifties with HIV. This rearrangement joins TRBV27 to TRBJ1-2; TRBD1 matches at 7 bases. The specimen comprised unsorted PBMCs, sampled 0.3 years after starting antiretroviral therapy. The CDR3: CASSFKAGGSGPTGYTF. CDR3 nucleotides: TGTGCCAGCAGTTTTAAAGCAGGGGGGTCAGGCCCCACTGGCTACACCTTC.